Sequencing of this TCR beta chain was carried out in a study of CD8 T cells in Susac syndrome. The V gene lost 5 bases and the J gene lost 2 bases, with 10 bases spanning the gap. Germline values: CDR1 LNHDA, CDR2 SQIVND (reference sequence). This CDR3 is 14 amino acids long. Roughly 0.5 to 1 ug RNA was reverse transcribed with random hexamers. By means of immunoSEQ multiplex PCR, TCR beta CDR3 spanning 54 Vbeta and 13 Jbeta underwent amplification. TCRdb independently ran MiXCR on the immunoSEQ multiplex PCR reads; one entry per CDR3 protein. The sample has some 180,000 distinct CDR3 sequences; approximately 95% are singletons. CD8+ and CD4+ blood T cells underwent TCR beta sequencing. The study used healthy donors as controls matched for age and sex. TEMRA cells were FACS-enriched, and CD8+ and CD4+ T cells were isolated negatively.

This chain joins TRBV19 and TRBJ1-3; weak D call: TRBD1 (6 bases). The source of this sequence is a human donor in good health. The sequenced material came from CD4+ T cells from PBMCs. The CDR3 spells CASSPRTAGNTIYF. In DNA form, the CDR3 reads TGTGCCAGTAGTCCCCGGACAGCTGGAAACACCATATATTTT. The whole variable domain, filled in from reference TRBV19 and TRBJ1-3, reads DGGITQSPKYLFRKEGQNVTLSCEQNLNHDAMYWYRQDPGQGLRLIYYSQIVNDFQKGDIAEGYSVSREKKESFPLTVTSAQKNPTAFYLCASSPRTAGNTIYFGEGSWLTVV.